What follows are 19 T cell receptor beta chains derived from one specimen sequenced in a study of T cell responses to AZD1222 COVID-19 vaccine. Method: immunoSEQ multiplex PCR; TCRdb's copy keeps in-frame clones and lacks some. Of 70,000 to 95,000 clones listed, roughly 90% are singletons. This sample comprised peripheral blood, obtained 28 days after the second AZD1222 dose. The receptors originated from an adult who received the AZD1222 COVID-19 vaccine.

J is TRBJ1-6 and V is TRBV30; no reliable D call. V dropped 3 bases and J dropped 9 bases, with 12 bases sitting between them. The CDR3 has 13 residues. The germline CDR1 and CDR2 sequences are GTSNPN and SVGIG (reference sequence). The CDR3 nucleotides are TGTGCCTGGAGAATTGGGGTTGGTTCACCCCTCCACTTT. It codes for CAWRIGVGSPLHF.

This clone was detected only once. V is TRBV19 and J is TRBJ2-7, with D perhaps TRBD2 (6 bases). Per the germline V gene, CDR1 is LNHDA and CDR2 is SQIVND (reference sequence). V was clipped by 6 bases and J by 2 bases, with 11 bases between them. The CDR3 totals 13 residues. CDR3 nucleotide sequence: TGTGCCAGTAGCCACCCGGGGGCCTACGAGCAGTACTTC. As protein: CASSHPGAYEQYF.

The V gene is TRBV3-1 (or the pseudogene TRBV3-2), the J gene TRBJ1-2; 9 bases agree with TRBD1. The germline CDR1 and CDR2 sequences are LGHDT and YNNKEL (reference sequence). V lost 0 bases to trimming and J lost 4 bases; unmatched junction nucleotides: 12. This CDR3 has 18 residues. In DNA, the CDR3 is TGTGCCAGCAGCCAAGACCTAGGGACAGGGAAACTCGGCTATGGCTACACCTTC. Its translation is CASSQDLGTGKLGYGYTF.

The chain couples TRBV14 to TRBJ2-7; D possibly uses TRBD1 or TRBD2 (5 bases each). V dropped 5 bases and J dropped 1 base, with 15 bases sitting between them. This CDR3 comprises 15 residues. Germline V gene sequence: CDR1 SGHDN, CDR2 FVKESK. CDR3 coding DNA: TGTGCCAGCAGCGACTACCGGGACGGGTCCTACGAGCAGTACTTC. It translates to CASSDYRDGSYEQYF.

This sequence joins TRBV19 and TRBJ2-7, with 7 bases matching TRBD1. There are 15 residues in the CDR3. With 2 bases clipped from V and 3 bases from J, the junction kept 7 bases outside the gene matches. In germline, CDR1 is LNHDA, CDR2 SQIVND (reference sequence). The CDR3 DNA reads TGTGCCAGTAGTATATCTAGCAGGGGGAACTACGAGCAGTACTTC. Translating gives CASSISSRGNYEQYF.

CDR3 residues: CASSLWGVQYF. As DNA, the CDR3 is TGTGCCAGCAGTTTATGGGGAGTGCAGTACTTC. This chain uses TRBV28 with TRBJ2-7, with a tentative D call TRBD2 (5 bases). Trimming removed 0 bases from V and 9 bases from J, with 6 bases in between. Per the germline V gene, CDR1 is MDHEN and CDR2 is SYDVKM. This CDR3 comprises 11 residues.

The rearrangement links TRBV5-4 to TRBJ2-7; 9 nucleotides match TRBD1. The CDR3 extends over 14 amino acids. Unmatched junction bases numbered 5, after V lost 4 bases and J lost 3 bases. The germline gives CDR1 SGHNT, CDR2 YYREEE (reference sequence). This chain's CDR3 is CASSLGTGNYEQYF. CDR3 DNA: TGTGCCAGCAGCCTCGGGACAGGGAACTACGAGCAGTACTTC.

This chain uses TRBV20-1 with TRBJ2-1; 9 nucleotides align to TRBD1. The V gene end was trimmed by 3 bases and the J gene end by 5 bases; junction bases not matched to a gene: 5. Germline CDR1 reads DFQATT; CDR2 reads SNEGSKA (reference sequence). This CDR3 spans 14 amino acids. The CDR3 DNA follows: TGCAGTGCTAGTGGGACAGGGAACAACAATGAGCAGTTCTTC. Protein product: CSASGTGNNNEQFF.

This chain joins TRBV10-2 and TRBJ1-1, with 7 positions matching TRBD1. The length of the CDR3 is 15 residues. Trimming cost V 2 bases and J 11 bases; bases outside gene matches: 14. Germline-derived CDR1 and CDR2 are WSHSY and SAAADI. The CDR3 protein is CASSETGLRDSQAFF. DNA for the CDR3: TGCGCCAGCAGTGAGACGGGACTCCGGGACAGCCAGGCTTTCTTT.

The chain combines TRBV5-4 with TRBJ1-2; D call uncertain. The V end was cut by 0 bases, the J end by 5 bases, with 5 bases between. This CDR3 spans 12 amino acids. Germline V gene data show CDR1 as SGHNT and CDR2 as YYREEE (reference sequence). The DNA of the CDR3 is TGTGCCAGCAGCTTGGAAGGTTATGGCTACACCTTC. Its protein product is CASSLEGYGYTF.

This clone was found once. The CDR3, as DNA: TGTGCCAGCAGTACTGACAGGGATACTGAAGCTTTCTTT. Translated, it gives CASSTDRDTEAFF. The gene calls are TRBV12-3 or TRBV12-4 and TRBJ1-1; 7 positions agree with TRBD1. This CDR3 region has 13 residues. V lost 5 bases and J lost 5; bases outside the gene matches: 5.

This sequence joins TRBV5-1 and TRBJ1-4; D uncertain. Trimming took 2 bases from V and 0 from J, leaving 14 bases between them. Germline-derived CDR1 and CDR2 are SGHRS and YFSETQ. This CDR3 comprises 17 residues. As DNA, the CDR3 is TGCGCCAGCAGCTTAAGCCTGGGCCCCGCAACTAATGAAAAACTGTTTTTT. This gives the protein CASSLSLGPATNEKLFF.

V and J are TRBV15 and TRBJ2-7; D may correspond to TRBD1 or TRBD2 (5 bases each). This CDR3 spans 14 amino acids. V was trimmed by 0 bases and J by 7 bases, leaving 13 bases between them. CDR1 is LNHNV, CDR2 YYDKDF, per germline (reference sequence). CDR3 in amino acids: CATSRDRMGDEQYF. The CDR3 coding sequence is TGTGCCACCAGCAGAGATAGGATGGGGGATGAGCAGTACTTC. Looking up the rest from reference TRBV15 and TRBJ2-7 gives the full variable domain: DAMVIQNPRYQVTQFGKPVTLSCSQTLNHNVMYWYQQKSSQAPKLLFHYYDKDFNNEADTPDNFQSRRPNTSFCFLDIRSPGLGDTAMYLCATSRDRMGDEQYFGPGTRLTVT.

In this sample, this clone turned up once. The chain has TRBV5-1 and TRBJ1-6, with D possibly matching TRBD1 (5 bases). Germline V gene lookup returns CDR1 SGHRS and CDR2 YFSETQ. Trimming took off 2 bases at V and 5 bases at J, with 17 bases between the two ends. There are 17 residues in the CDR3. The CDR3 spells CASSLIHRPQHNSPLHF. CDR3 sequence (DNA): TGCGCCAGCAGCTTAATACACAGGCCCCAGCATAATTCACCCCTCCACTTT. Full variable domain (remainder filled in from reference TRBV5-1 and TRBJ1-6): KAGVTQTPRYLIKTRGQQVTLSCSPISGHRSVSWYQQTPGQGLQFLFEYFSETQRNKGNFPGRFSGRQFSNSRSEMNVSTLELGDSALYLCASSLIHRPQHNSPLHFGNGTRLTVT.

This clone has just one count. The chain is built from TRBV9 and TRBJ2-1; tentatively, D is TRBD2 (6 bases). Trimming took 4 bases from V and 4 from J, leaving 15 bases between them. Germline-derived CDR1 and CDR2 are SGDLS and YYNGEE. The CDR3 spans 15 residues. CDR3 residues: CASSPPDRGYNEQFF. The DNA of the CDR3 is TGTGCCAGCAGCCCGCCAGACCGGGGGTACAATGAGCAGTTCTTC.

This clone was observed a single time. The chain combines TRBV5-1 with TRBJ2-7; tentative D call: TRBD1 (6 bases). CDR3 length equals 14 residues. Per the germline V gene, CDR1 is SGHRS and CDR2 is YFSETQ. The V end was cut by 4 bases, the J end by 0 bases, with 11 bases between. Here the CDR3 reads CASSARGSSYEQYF. The CDR3 DNA reads TGCGCCAGCAGCGCCAGGGGTAGCTCCTACGAGCAGTACTTC.

This chain joins TRBV3-1 (or the pseudogene TRBV3-2) and TRBJ1-1; 7 nucleotides match TRBD1. The CDR3 is 12 residues long. Unmatched junction bases numbered 3, after V lost 3 bases and J lost 8 bases. Germline loops: CDR1 LGHDT, CDR2 YNNKEL (reference sequence). As DNA, the CDR3 is TGTGCCAGCAGCCAGCAGGACAGGGAAGCTTTCTTT. Protein sequence: CASSQQDREAFF.

The chain employs TRBV4-1 and TRBJ1-1; D uncertain. The CDR3 is 12 residues long. Per the germline V gene, CDR1 is MGHRA and CDR2 is YSYEKL. V was shortened by 4 bases and J by 5 bases, with 8 bases between the two germline ends. The CDR3 DNA reads as TGCGCCAGCAGCCTCGAAGGGACTGAAGCTTTCTTT. Translated: CASSLEGTEAFF.

The CDR3 is CASSQWSSGANVLTF. For the CDR3, the DNA is TGTGCCAGCAGCCAATGGAGCTCTGGGGCCAACGTCCTGACTTTC. The V and J genes are TRBV3-1 (or the pseudogene TRBV3-2) and TRBJ2-6, with unresolved D. This CDR3 spans 15 amino acids. V gave up 2 bases and J gave up 0 bases, with 5 bases separating them. Germline V lookup: CDR1 LGHDT, CDR2 YNNKEL (reference sequence).